This T cell receptor (beta chain) was captured by sequencing in a study of T cells after yellow fever vaccination. Study-level points and caveats: The bulk population could contribute abundant contaminating clonotypes to FACS-sorted repertoires.

This clonotype was counted between two and nine times. The target antigen is unknown. Template-switching 5'RACE yielded the TCR cDNA; a universal primer site and UMIs were added in the process. One entry per CDR3 protein results from TCRdb running MiXCR on the 5' RACE reads. The repertoire holds some 350,000 distinct CDR3 sequences, with 3% to 4.5% as singletons. Here the sequenced sample was PBMCs, taken 5 days after the yellow fever booster vaccination. The sequence was collected from a young man who received the YFV17D yellow fever vaccine.

The CDR3 coding sequence is TGTGCCAGCAGAACAGGGACCTTTTCAAATGGCTACACCTTC. Encoded protein: CASRTGTFSNGYTF. The chain employs TRBV28 and TRBJ1-2, with TRBD1 as a possible D gene (6 bases). The germline CDR1 and CDR2 sequences are MDHEN and SYDVKM. The CDR3 is 14 amino acids. With 6 bases removed from V and 6 bases from J, the gap between germline ends came to 17 bases.